The next 21 T cell receptor beta chains were all read from a single sample in a study of shared clonotypes between healthy human individuals. The protocol was immunoSEQ multiplex PCR, while the TCRdb copy is restricted to in-frame clones and leaves out a portion. The sample carries millions of clones, roughly 91% recorded once. CD8 cells regarded as naive lacked CD45RO, were positively chosen for CCR7, and omitted terminally differentiated effector memory CD45RA+ cells. The specimen was naive CD8+ T cells from PBMCs. These receptors were obtained from a man aged 18 to 30 in good health. Some clones in this sample may be carry-over from other donors' samples.

The chain employs TRBV28 and TRBJ1-5; TRBD1 matches 7 bases. Germline-derived CDR1 and CDR2 are MDHEN and SYDVKM. This CDR3 spans 18 amino acids. V was pared by 4 bases and J by 3 bases, with 15 bases of the junction left unmatched. The CDR3 bases are TGTGCCAGCAGTTCCTCCACAGCGGGACAGATATTCAATCAGCCCCAGCATTTT. The encoded protein is CASSSSTAGQIFNQPQHF.

This chain joins TRBV5-4 and TRBJ1-2; the match to TRBD1 covers 7 bases. CDR3 length: 14 residues. Trimming took 4 bases from V and 7 from J; bases not matched to a gene: 10. The germline V gene has CDR1 SGHNT and CDR2 YYREEE (reference sequence). The CDR3 region is CASSAETGWVGYTF. The CDR3, as DNA: TGTGCCAGCAGCGCGGAGACAGGGTGGGTTGGCTACACCTTC.

This chain joins TRBV19 and TRBJ1-5; 7 positions agree with TRBD1. Looked up from germline, CDR1 is LNHDA and CDR2 is SQIVND (reference sequence). The junction had 12 bases not matched to a gene; V was cut back by 5 bases and J by 8 bases. This CDR3 spans 15 amino acids. The chain's CDR3 is CASSDLGGGVKPQHF. The CDR3 DNA is TGTGCCAGTAGTGATTTAGGAGGGGGCGTCAAGCCCCAGCATTTT.

The chain links TRBV11-2 to TRBJ2-1; D may be TRBD1 (5 bases). V was trimmed by 1 base and J by 5 bases, leaving 18 bases between them. The CDR3 sequence is 17 residues long. From germline, CDR1 is SGHAT and CDR2 FQNNGV. CDR3 coding DNA: TGTGCCAGCAGCTTAGTCTTTGCTGGGGCACCACACAATGAGCAGTTCTTC. Its translation is CASSLVFAGAPHNEQFF.

The chain links TRBV9 to TRBJ2-2, with 8 positions matching TRBD2. After removal of 4 bases from V and 5 bases from J, the junction contained 16 bases not matched to a gene. Looked up from germline, CDR1 is SGDLS and CDR2 is YYNGEE. CDR3 length: 18 amino acids. The CDR3 coding sequence is TGTGCCAGCAGCCTTAGCGAGACTAGCGCCCGCCAAACCGGGGAGCTGTTTTTT. Protein sequence: CASSLSETSARQTGELFF.

V usage is TRBV9 and J usage is TRBJ2-7; D not certain. This CDR3 spans 15 amino acids. Germline assignment: CDR1 SGDLS and CDR2 YYNGEE. V lost 0 bases and J 0 bases, leaving 10 bases between the germline ends. CDR3 sequence: CASSVGDSPSYEQYF. CDR3 sequence (DNA): TGTGCCAGCAGCGTAGGTGACTCGCCCTCCTACGAGCAGTACTTC.

The chain recombines TRBV27 with TRBJ2-2; 7 bases fit TRBD1. Germline CDR1 reads MNHEY; CDR2 reads SMNVEV (reference sequence). V was clipped by 6 bases and J by 7 bases; unmatched bases: 17. There are 17 residues in the CDR3. CDR3 coding DNA: TGTGCCAGCAGCTTAGGCGACTGGGACAGCTCTTTCGGGGAGCTGTTTTTT. This sequence encodes CASSLGDWDSSFGELFF.

A word on this clone: Other DNA sequences from this sample encode an identical CDR3 as well. V usage is TRBV7-8 and J usage is TRBJ2-7; tentatively, D is TRBD1 (5 bases). Trimming shortened V by 2 bases and J by 3 bases, and 8 bases separated the two germline ends. Germline lookup yields CDR1 SGHVS and CDR2 FQNEAQ. The CDR3 is 13 residues long. This chain's CDR3 is CASSLQGVYEQYF. DNA for the CDR3: TGTGCCAGCAGCTTACAGGGCGTCTACGAGCAGTACTTC.

This chain links TRBV4-2 with TRBJ1-2; D not certain. The V and J ends lost 2 bases and 0 bases respectively, with 13 bases between them. Germline V lookup: CDR1 LGHNA, CDR2 YNFKEQ. The CDR3 covers 16 residues. CDR3 residues: CASSQSAGLANYGYTF. The CDR3 nucleotides read TGTGCCAGCAGCCAAAGCGCCGGGTTAGCTAACTATGGCTACACCTTC.

The chain links TRBV30 to TRBJ2-6; 10 bases fit TRBD1. V dropped 3 bases and J dropped 0; count of bases not matched to a gene: 8. Germline V lookup: CDR1 GTSNPN, CDR2 SVGIG (reference sequence). The CDR3 length is 18 residues. CDR3 bases: TGTGCCTGGAGGGGGGGGACAGGGGAGAGCTCTGGGGCCAACGTCCTGACTTTC. As protein: CAWRGGTGESSGANVLTF.

The gene calls are TRBV27 and TRBJ1-2; D gene uncertain. The CDR3 contains 13 residues. The germline CDR1 and CDR2 sequences are MNHEY and SMNVEV (reference sequence). Trimming shortened V by 2 bases and J by 7 bases, and 11 bases separated the two germline ends. The chain's CDR3 is CASSLGGWTGYTF. CDR3 bases: TGTGCCAGCAGTTTAGGAGGGTGGACTGGCTACACCTTC.

CDR3 coding DNA: TGTGCCAGCAGCTTAGCGGGAGGTAGCCACGGCGAGCAGTACTTC. As protein: CASSLAGGSHGEQYF. This sequence joins TRBV7-9 and TRBJ2-7; tentative D call: TRBD2 (6 bases). The germline gives CDR1 SEHNR, CDR2 FQNEAQ (reference sequence). Trimming cost V 0 bases and J 6 bases, with 15 bases left between them. The CDR3 spans 15 residues.

This clone was observed a single time. This sequence joins TRBV27 and TRBJ1-2; 10 bases fit TRBD1. CDR3 size: 14 residues. The V gene end was trimmed by 6 bases and the J gene end by 5 bases; junction bases not matched to a gene: 6. Germline CDR1 is MNHEY and CDR2 is SMNVEV (reference sequence). CDR3 sequence (DNA): TGTGCCAGCAGCGGACAGGGGGGACTTTATGGCTACACCTTC. Translation: CASSGQGGLYGYTF.

The V and J genes are TRBV27 and TRBJ1-5; tentatively, D is TRBD1 (6 bases). Germline V lookup: CDR1 MNHEY, CDR2 SMNVEV (reference sequence). CDR3 length: 19 residues. V was pared by 6 bases and J by 0 bases, with 24 bases between. The CDR3 nucleotides read TGTGCCAGCAGAGGATTTTACAGGGTGTTTCCTTATAGCAATCAGCCCCAGCATTTT. It yields the protein CASRGFYRVFPYSNQPQHF.

The J gene is TRBJ2-7, the V gene TRBV6-9; the match to TRBD1 covers 7 bases. The V segment lost 7 bases and the J segment 1 base; nucleotides outside the gene matches: 13. The CDR3 sequence is 16 residues long. Germline V gene sequence: CDR1 MNHGY, CDR2 SVAAGI. The CDR3 sequence: CASTSYRGTRSYEQYF. The CDR3 DNA follows: TGTGCCAGCACTTCATACAGGGGCACTAGATCCTACGAGCAGTACTTC.

The chain links TRBV4-3 to TRBJ2-3; D possibly uses TRBD1 or TRBD2 (5 bases each). Looked up from germline, CDR1 is LGHNA and CDR2 is YSLEER. The CDR3 is made up of 14 amino acids. V was pared by 3 bases and J by 7 bases, with 14 bases between. CDR3 coding DNA: TGCGCCAGCAGCCACGGGACCGGCGGTAATACGCAGTATTTT. It translates to CASSHGTGGNTQYF.

The chain uses TRBV27 and TRBJ2-3; 11 positions agree with TRBD1. V lost 3 bases, J lost 1 base, and 9 bases stayed unmatched. This CDR3 spans 18 amino acids. Germline loops: CDR1 MNHEY, CDR2 SMNVEV (reference sequence). This chain's CDR3 is CASSLGGQGELGTDTQYF. In nucleotides, the CDR3 is TGTGCCAGCAGTTTGGGGGGACAGGGGGAACTTGGCACAGATACGCAGTATTTT.

The chain combines TRBV10-3 with TRBJ1-5; TRBD1 aligns across 7 bases. The V gene's germline CDR1 is ENHRY and CDR2 SYGVKD. V shed 9 bases and J 4 bases; nucleotides not matched to a gene: 6. The CDR3 has 13 residues. This CDR3 reads CAIRGTENQPQHF. CDR3 DNA: TGTGCCATACGAGGGACAGAGAATCAGCCCCAGCATTTT.

In DNA, the CDR3 is TGTGCCAGCAGAATGGGGCTTAACACTGAAGCTTTCTTT. Its protein product is CASRMGLNTEAFF. V is TRBV27 and J is TRBJ1-1; a weak D match, TRBD1 (5 bases). From germline, CDR1 is MNHEY and CDR2 SMNVEV (reference sequence). With 6 bases removed from V and 2 bases from J, the gap between germline ends came to 10 bases. The CDR3 covers 13 residues.

CDR3 nucleotides: TGTGCCAGCAGCCAAGATGGACCTCTGGGGAGGGGAGAGCAGTTCTTC. It translates to CASSQDGPLGRGEQFF. V gene TRBV14 combines with J gene TRBJ2-1, with 7 bases that match TRBD2. From germline, CDR1 is SGHDN and CDR2 FVKESK. This CDR3 has 16 amino acids. J gave up 10 bases and V 0 bases, and 12 bases lay outside the gene matches.

V usage is TRBV9 and J usage is TRBJ1-2; D not resolved. This CDR3 spans 14 amino acids. Trimming removed 3 bases at V and 0 bases at J, with 9 bases between. Per germline, CDR1 SGDLS and CDR2 YYNGEE. CDR3 sequence (DNA): TGTGCCAGCAGCGAGGTAGATTCTAACTATGGCTACACCTTC. Protein product: CASSEVDSNYGYTF.